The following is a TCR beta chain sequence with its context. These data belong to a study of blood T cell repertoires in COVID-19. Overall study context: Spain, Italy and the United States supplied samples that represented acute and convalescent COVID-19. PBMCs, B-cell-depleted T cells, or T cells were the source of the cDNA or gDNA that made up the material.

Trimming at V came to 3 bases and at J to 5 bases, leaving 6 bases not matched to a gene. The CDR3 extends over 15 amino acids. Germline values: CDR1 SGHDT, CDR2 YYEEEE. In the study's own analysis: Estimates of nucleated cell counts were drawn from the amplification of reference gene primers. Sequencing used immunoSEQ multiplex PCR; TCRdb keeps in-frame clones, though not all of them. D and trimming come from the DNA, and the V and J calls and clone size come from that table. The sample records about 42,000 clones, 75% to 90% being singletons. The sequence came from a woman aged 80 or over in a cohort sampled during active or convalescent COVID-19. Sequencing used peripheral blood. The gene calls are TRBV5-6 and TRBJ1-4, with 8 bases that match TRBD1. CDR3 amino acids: CASSSDRVRNEKLFF. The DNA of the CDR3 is TGTGCCAGCAGCTCGGACAGGGTGAGAAATGAAAAACTGTTTTTT. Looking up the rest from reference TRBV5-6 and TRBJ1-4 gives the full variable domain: DAGVTQSPTHLIKTRGQQVTLRCSPKSGHDTVSWYQQALGQGPQFIFQYYEEEERQRGNFPDRFSGHQFPNYSSELNVNALLLGDSALYLCASSSDRVRNEKLFFGSGTQLSVL.